What follows are 14 T cell receptor beta chains derived from one specimen sequenced in a study of T cell changes during pregnancy in multiple sclerosis. The repertoire was sequenced with immunoSEQ multiplex PCR; TCRdb's copy has only in-frame clones and lacks some. This table has about 60,000 clones, about 90% appearing once. Sample: CD4+ T cells from peripheral blood mononuclear cells, taken in the second trimester of pregnancy. These receptors came from a female donor with multiple sclerosis, enrolled in a pregnancy study.

The V and J genes are TRBV9 and TRBJ2-3, with 7 nucleotides matching TRBD1. CDR3 length equals 15 residues. Germline trimming cut 4 bases from V and 1 base from J; bases unmatched to any gene: 6. Germline assignment: CDR1 SGDLS and CDR2 YYNGEE. The DNA of the CDR3 is TGTGCCAGCAGCCCAAGACAGGGAGGCACAGATACGCAGTATTTT. Translation gives CASSPRQGGTDTQYF.

The CDR3 spells CASGGSGLFTQYF. CDR3 nucleotide sequence: TGTGCCAGCGGCGGGAGCGGACTCTTTACGCAGTATTTT. The gene calls are TRBV6-5 and TRBJ2-3, with 7 bases lining up with TRBD2. This CDR3 spans 13 amino acids. The germline CDR1 and CDR2 sequences are MNHEY and SVGAGI. Unmatched junction bases numbered 10, after V lost 8 bases and J lost 8 bases.

The chain carries TRBV19 and TRBJ2-2; 10 nucleotides match TRBD1. The CDR3 has 16 amino acids. V dropped 9 bases and J dropped 1; count of bases not matched to a gene: 8. Germline CDR1 LNHDA, CDR2 SQIVND (reference sequence). CDR3 in DNA: TGTGCCAGCTGGACAGGGGGTCGTAGGAACACCGGGGAGCTGTTTTTT. Encoded protein: CASWTGGRRNTGELFF.

The chain uses TRBV30 and TRBJ1-5; tentatively, D is TRBD1 (6 bases). Germline V gene sequence: CDR1 GTSNPN, CDR2 SVGIG (reference sequence). This CDR3 is built from 14 residues. Deletions cut 0 bases from V and 7 bases from J, with 13 bases between. Here the CDR3 reads CAWSVQGGGQPQHF. Here the CDR3 DNA reads TGTGCCTGGAGTGTACAGGGCGGGGGCCAGCCCCAGCATTTT.

V gene TRBV19 combines with J gene TRBJ2-2; tentative D call: TRBD1 (6 bases). The CDR3 has 17 residues. Germline CDR1 and CDR2: LNHDA and SQIVND (reference sequence). Trimming cost V 5 bases and J 1 base, with 17 bases left between them. DNA of the CDR3: TGTGCCAGTAGTGCCTACAGGGACGTTGGGAACACCGGGGAGCTGTTTTTT. Amino acids: CASSAYRDVGNTGELFF.

This rearrangement joins TRBV9 to TRBJ1-5; the D is unclear. Trimming removed 0 bases at V and 1 base at J, with 11 bases between. The CDR3 extends over 16 amino acids. Germline V gene sequence: CDR1 SGDLS, CDR2 YYNGEE. DNA of the CDR3: TGTGCCAGCAGCGTAGGTCAGAGGGTCAGCAATCAGCCCCAGCATTTT. Amino acid sequence: CASSVGQRVSNQPQHF.

V usage is TRBV10-3 and J usage is TRBJ2-1, with 10 bases fitting TRBD2. In germline, CDR1 is ENHRY, CDR2 SYGVKD. CDR3 length: 17 residues. Trimming at V came to 5 bases and at J to 4 bases, leaving 11 bases not matched to a gene. The CDR3 sequence: CAISSLAGDLPYNEQFF. For the CDR3, the DNA is TGTGCCATCAGTTCCCTAGCGGGGGACTTACCATACAATGAGCAGTTCTTC.

The chain carries TRBV6-6 and TRBJ2-3, with D hard to call. Germline lookup yields CDR1 MNHNY and CDR2 SVGAGI (reference sequence). The CDR3 is 11 amino acids. V lost 6 bases to trimming and J lost 4 bases, with 5 bases between them. CDR3 amino acids: CASSLSDTQYF. CDR3 nucleotides: TGTGCCAGCAGCTTGTCAGATACGCAGTATTTT.

Written as DNA, the CDR3 is TGTGCCAGCAGCTCAGGACAGGGCCACTCCTATAATTCACCCCTCCACTTT. It specifies CASSSGQGHSYNSPLHF. V is TRBV5-4 and J is TRBJ1-6; 8 nucleotides agree with TRBD1. The V and J ends lost 3 bases and 0 bases, in that order; junction bases with no gene match: 5. The CDR3 runs 17 residues. Germline loops: CDR1 SGHNT, CDR2 YYREEE (reference sequence).

The chain carries TRBV29-1 and TRBJ2-7, with TRBD1 matching 7 bases. From germline, CDR1 is SQVTM and CDR2 ANQGSEA. Unmatched junction bases numbered 5, after V lost 6 bases and J lost 0 bases. The CDR3 contains 13 residues. CDR3 coding DNA: TGCAGCGTCTCCGGGACAGTCTCCTACGAGCAGTACTTC. Protein sequence: CSVSGTVSYEQYF.

This chain joins TRBV18 and TRBJ2-3; 13 bases fit TRBD2. Germline V gives CDR1 KGHSH, CDR2 LQKENI. V gave up 2 bases and J gave up 4 bases; unmatched junction bases: 18. CDR3 length equals 21 residues. CDR3 region: CASSPRDRTSGSGAHPDTQYF. CDR3 nucleotide sequence: TGTGCCAGCTCACCAAGGGATCGGACTAGCGGGAGTGGGGCTCACCCAGATACGCAGTATTTT.

The gene calls are TRBV5-5 and TRBJ2-5, with D maybe TRBD2 (7 bases). The length of the CDR3 is 15 residues. The ends were cut back, 1 base at V and 4 bases at J, with 14 bases in the middle. CDR1 is SGHKS, CDR2 YYEKEE, per germline (reference sequence). CDR3 region: CASSLRGGQRETQYF. Here the CDR3 DNA reads TGTGCCAGCAGCTTGAGGGGGGGCCAGAGAGAGACCCAGTACTTC.

The chain couples TRBV7-7 to TRBJ1-5; TRBD1 matches 9 bases. Unmatched junction bases numbered 3, after V lost 5 bases and J lost 7 bases. Germline V gives CDR1 SSHAT, CDR2 FNYEAQ (reference sequence). The CDR3 spans 13 residues. CDR3 protein: CASSVGTGQPQHF. The CDR3 DNA is TGTGCCAGCAGCGTCGGGACAGGGCAGCCCCAGCATTTT.

The V call is TRBV27, the J call TRBJ2-2; the match to TRBD1 covers 10 bases. Germline loops: CDR1 MNHEY, CDR2 SMNVEV (reference sequence). Trimming took 6 bases from V and 7 from J; bases not matched to a gene: 14. The CDR3 totals 17 residues. CDR3: CASRTPAGQGNVGELFF. The DNA for the CDR3 is TGTGCCAGCAGGACCCCGGCGGGACAGGGGAATGTCGGGGAGCTGTTTTTT.